What follows are 29 T cell receptor beta chains derived from one specimen sequenced in a study of identical twins. TCRdb re-analysed the 5' RACE reads in MiXCR, keeping a single row per CDR3 protein. Of around 280,000 distinct CDR3 sequences listed, approximately 8% were seen once; the top ten hold less than 2.5%. Separately, the same data were catalogued under a study of yellow fever vaccine responses in identical twins.

The sample consisted of memory (CD45RO+) T cells sorted from blood. These receptor sequences come from a young woman in good health.

The chain employs TRBV20-1 and TRBJ2-1, with 13 positions matching TRBD2. Germline V CDR1 and CDR2: DFQATT, SNEGSKA (reference sequence). The CDR3 spans 15 residues. V lost 5 bases to trimming and J lost 2 bases; unmatched junction nucleotides: 3. The CDR3 DNA sequence: TGCAGTGCTGCACTAGCGGGGGGGACCTACAATGAGCAGTTCTTC. Translating it yields CSAALAGGTYNEQFF.

This clonotype was seen a few times. A much more abundant neighbour one base away suggests this may be a read error. J is TRBJ2-1 and V is TRBV6-4, with TRBD2 as a possible D gene (5 bases). Germline V lookup: CDR1 MRHNA, CDR2 SNTAGT. The CDR3 covers 15 residues. The V and J ends lost 4 bases and 2 bases respectively, with 12 bases between them. Written as DNA, the CDR3 is TGTGCCAGCAGTGGAGGGTCAGAACCCTACAATGAGCAGTTCTTC. As protein: CASSGGSEPYNEQFF.

The rearrangement joins TRBV3-1 to TRBJ1-1; D is undetermined. The length of the CDR3 is 15 residues. The V gene's germline CDR1 is LGHDT and CDR2 YNNKEL (reference sequence). Trimming shortened V by 1 base and J by 4 bases, and 13 bases separated the two germline ends. As DNA, the CDR3 is TGTGCCAGCAGCCAAGGCGGAGGGCTGAGCACTGAAGCTTTCTTT. Its protein product is CASSQGGGLSTEAFF. Complete variable domain (other parts from reference TRBV3-1 and TRBJ1-1): DTAVSQTPKYLVTQMGNDKSIKCEQNLGHDTMYWYKQDSKKFLKIMFSYNNKELIINETVPNRFSPKSPDKAHLNLHINSLELGDSAVYFCASSQGGGLSTEAFFGQGTRLTVV.

There are many counts of this clonotype. The chain couples TRBV27 to TRBJ1-6; D gene uncertain. The germline CDR1 and CDR2 sequences are MNHEY and SMNVEV (reference sequence). CDR3 length: 14 residues. Trimming pared 3 bases from V and 3 bases from J, leaving 6 bases between. CDR3 protein: CASSFVSYNSPLHF. CDR3 DNA sequence: TGTGCCAGCAGTTTTGTCAGCTATAATTCACCCCTCCACTTT.

This clonotype has at least ten counts. The J gene is TRBJ2-3, the V gene TRBV5-1; D unclear. Per the germline V gene, CDR1 is SGHRS and CDR2 is YFSETQ. Trimming took 4 bases from V and 6 from J, leaving 9 bases between them. This CDR3 contains 12 residues. The CDR3 DNA reads TGCGCCAGCAGCCCAAGCCTTGATACGCAGTATTTT. Its translation: CASSPSLDTQYF.

This clonotype came up a few times. V is TRBV20-1 and J is TRBJ2-7; TRBD1 matches at 11 bases. The length of the CDR3 is 15 residues. With V trimmed by 3 bases and J by 7 bases, 11 bases remained unmatched. Germline V gene sequence: CDR1 DFQATT, CDR2 SNEGSKA (reference sequence). The CDR3 reads CSARAGTGGNEEQYF. The CDR3 DNA reads TGCAGTGCTAGGGCCGGGACAGGGGGTAATGAAGAGCAGTACTTC.

This clonotype was seen at least ten times. V gene TRBV7-3 combines with J gene TRBJ2-3, with a possible D match to TRBD2 (5 bases). V was trimmed by 0 bases and J by 1 base, leaving 11 bases between them. This CDR3 spans 16 amino acids. CDR1 is SGHTA and CDR2 is FQGTGA in the germline V gene. CDR3 amino acids: CASSLTPSWGTDTQYF. CDR3 sequence (DNA): TGTGCCAGCAGCTTAACGCCTAGCTGGGGCACAGATACGCAGTATTTT. Together with reference TRBV7-3 and TRBJ2-3, the CDR3 gives the full variable domain: GAGVSQTPSNKVTEKGKYVELRCDPISGHTALYWYRQSLGQGPEFLIYFQGTGAADDSGLPNDRFFAVRPEGSVSTLKIQRTERGDSAVYLCASSLTPSWGTDTQYFGPGTRLTVL.

The chain joins TRBV28 to TRBJ1-1; 9 nucleotides agree with TRBD1. Per the germline V gene, CDR1 is MDHEN and CDR2 is SYDVKM. CDR3 length equals 15 residues. The J segment lost 5 bases and the V segment lost 6 bases, leaving 10 bases of the junction unmatched. CDR3 nucleotide sequence: TGTGCCAGCAGCCTGAGGGACAGGGATGGGACTGAAGCTTTCTTT. It is translated as CASSLRDRDGTEAFF.

The chain has TRBV6-2 or TRBV6-3 and TRBJ2-5; tentative D call: TRBD1 (6 bases). This CDR3 is built from 14 residues. V gave up 2 bases and J gave up 3 bases, with 10 bases separating them. CDR1 MNHEY and CDR2 SVGEGT come from the germline V gene. DNA of the CDR3: TGTGCCAGCAGTTACGGGGGCAGAGAAGAGACCCAGTACTTC. This sequence encodes CASSYGGREETQYF.

There are a few counts of this clonotype. The chain employs TRBV5-1 and TRBJ1-6; possibly TRBD1 for D (6 bases). Germline assignment: CDR1 SGHRS and CDR2 YFSETQ. This CDR3 is 15 amino acids long. Trimming took off 0 bases at V and 6 bases at J, with 10 bases between the two ends. In DNA, the CDR3 is TGCGCCAGCAGCTTGGATGGACAGCCTAATTCACCCCTCCACTTT. Translating it yields CASSLDGQPNSPLHF.

This clonotype was detected many times. The J gene is TRBJ1-1, the V gene TRBV11-2, with 7 bases matching TRBD1. The junction had 15 bases not matched to a gene; V was cut back by 6 bases and J by 8 bases. This CDR3 has 15 residues. Germline CDR1 SGHAT, CDR2 FQNNGV. This CDR3 reads CASRPRTGSNREAFF. The DNA of the CDR3 is TGTGCCAGCAGGCCTAGGACAGGATCGAACAGGGAAGCTTTCTTT.

Many counts were recorded for this clonotype. V usage is TRBV12-3 or TRBV12-4 and J usage is TRBJ2-2; D possibly matches TRBD1 or TRBD2 (7 bases each). Trimming stripped 8 bases from V and 6 bases from J, with 25 bases between. There are 17 residues in the CDR3. CDR3 sequence reads: CASGHRGGGSRAGELFF. CDR3 sequence (DNA): TGTGCCAGCGGACATCGGGGAGGGGGCTCGAGAGCCGGGGAGCTGTTTTTT.

This clonotype was seen repeatedly, ten times or more. V usage is TRBV29-1 and J usage is TRBJ2-1; D uncertain. Germline-derived CDR1 and CDR2 are SQVTM and ANQGSEA. CDR3 length: 11 residues. V was cut by 7 bases and J by 4 bases, with 8 bases left in between. CDR3 residues: CSASDYNEQFF. As DNA, the CDR3 is TGCAGCGCATCAGATTACAATGAGCAGTTCTTC.

With respect to this clonotype: This may be a read error: a much more frequent sequence differs by one nucleotide. J is TRBJ1-1 and V is TRBV12-3 or TRBV12-4; TRBD1 agrees at 7 bases. This CDR3 is built from 12 residues. CDR3 sequence reads: CGSRTRDSEAFF. The CDR3 DNA is TGTGGCAGCAGGACGAGGGACAGTGAAGCTTTCTTT.

This clonotype has a handful of counts. The chain has TRBV4-1 and TRBJ2-7; 7 bases line up with TRBD2. Germline V gives CDR1 MGHRA, CDR2 YSYEKL. The CDR3 spans 15 residues. Losses at the gene ends were 1 base for V and 1 base for J; bases not matched to a gene: 4. This CDR3 reads CASSQGGGRSYEQYF. The CDR3 region has the DNA TGCGCCAGCAGCCAAGGGGGGGGTAGGTCCTACGAGCAGTACTTC.

This clonotype was seen a few times. This sequence joins TRBV24-1 and TRBJ2-5; tentatively, D is TRBD2 (5 bases). Germline loops: CDR1 KGHDR, CDR2 SFDVKD. Trimming pared 7 bases from V and 2 bases from J, leaving 10 bases between. This CDR3 region has 13 residues. The CDR3 sequence is CATRDLQQETQYF. CDR3 coding DNA: TGTGCCACCAGGGACTTGCAACAAGAGACCCAGTACTTC.

The sample holds many counts of this clonotype. The rearrangement links TRBV24-1 to TRBJ2-3; D is tentatively TRBD1 or TRBD2 (5 bases each). V was clipped by 3 bases and J by 2 bases, with 11 bases between them. CDR1 is KGHDR and CDR2 is SFDVKD in the germline V gene. This CDR3 contains 15 residues. CDR3 region: CATSDLRDLTDTQYF. The DNA for the CDR3 is TGTGCCACCAGTGATCTCCGGGACCTCACAGATACGCAGTATTTT.

This clonotype was recorded at least ten times. This chain connects TRBV7-8 to TRBJ2-7; D gene ambiguous. V was trimmed by 4 bases and J by 0 bases, leaving 7 bases between them. Germline values: CDR1 SGHVS, CDR2 FQNEAQ. This CDR3 has 13 residues. The chain's CDR3 is CASSYSSSYEQYV. CDR3 nucleotides: TGTGCCAGCAGCTACTCCAGCTCCTACGAGCAGTACGTC.

J is TRBJ2-2 and V is TRBV5-1, with a tentative D call TRBD2 (6 bases). Germline CDR1 is SGHRS and CDR2 is YFSETQ. V was trimmed by 2 bases and J by 7 bases, leaving 9 bases between them. This CDR3 has 13 residues. CDR3 coding DNA: TGCGCCAGCAGCTTAGCGGAGGGCGGGGAGCTGTTTTTT. Translating gives CASSLAEGGELFF.

J is TRBJ1-6 and V is TRBV5-1, with D possibly TRBD1 on 6 matching bases. Germline assignment: CDR1 SGHRS and CDR2 YFSETQ. This CDR3 is built from 13 residues. V lost 4 bases to trimming and J lost 6 bases, with 8 bases between them. CDR3 bases: TGCGCCAGCAGCACAGGGCTTAATTCACCCCTCCACTTT. It translates to CASSTGLNSPLHF.

This chain uses TRBV9 with TRBJ2-2; maybe TRBD2 (5 bases). CDR3 length equals 17 residues. Trimming pared 1 base from V and 2 bases from J, leaving 15 bases between. Germline V CDR1 and CDR2: SGDLS, YYNGEE. The CDR3 loop reads CASSVNIGGINTGELFF. CDR3 bases: TGTGCCAGCAGCGTAAATATCGGAGGTATCAACACCGGGGAGCTGTTTTTT.

This sequence joins TRBV3-1 and TRBJ1-4, with D possibly being TRBD1 (6 bases). Germline loops: CDR1 LGHDT, CDR2 YNNKEL (reference sequence). CDR3 size: 15 residues. The V and J ends lost 1 base and 4 bases respectively, with 10 bases between them. The CDR3, as DNA: TGTGCCAGCAGCCAAGTTGGCAGGGGTAATGAAAAACTGTTTTTT. Translated, it gives CASSQVGRGNEKLFF.

Concerning this clonotype itself: Here the CDR3 omits its conserved ending phenylalanine or tryptophan, so a read error is the likely source. The chain joins TRBV12-3 or TRBV12-4 to TRBJ2-1, with 7 bases fitting TRBD1. The CDR3 extends over 15 amino acids. Germline trimming cut 8 bases from V and 2 bases from J; bases unmatched to any gene: 9. This CDR3 is CASRIGQVPYNEQFL. The CDR3 region has the DNA TGTGCCAGCCGGATAGGACAGGTGCCCTACAATGAGCAGTTCCTC.

This clonotype was counted a few times. V usage is TRBV6-1 and J usage is TRBJ1-1; 11 bases fit TRBD1. The V segment lost 7 bases and the J segment 5 bases; nucleotides outside the gene matches: 9. The CDR3 extends over 15 amino acids. From germline, CDR1 is MNHNS and CDR2 SASEGT. The CDR3 DNA sequence: TGTGCCAGCACGGCCCCGGGACAGGGGGTAACTGAAGCTTTCTTT. Protein product: CASTAPGQGVTEAFF.

This clonotype was seen at least ten times. The chain combines TRBV27 with TRBJ2-1, with 10 nucleotides matching TRBD2. Germline V gives CDR1 MNHEY, CDR2 SMNVEV (reference sequence). The CDR3 loop spans 17 amino acids. V was clipped by 5 bases and J by 6 bases; unmatched bases: 13. The CDR3 protein is CASSPTSGRVLFNEQFF. In nucleotides, the CDR3 is TGTGCCAGCAGTCCAACCAGCGGGAGGGTTCTATTCAATGAGCAGTTCTTC.

The CDR3 DNA follows: TGTGCCAGCAGACCCGCATGGGCCCCTTGGGATGAGCAGTTCTTC. This sequence encodes CASRPAWAPWDEQFF. This chain links TRBV7-9 with TRBJ2-1, with no clear D. Trimming left V 6 bases short and J 8 bases short, with 20 bases between. Germline assignment: CDR1 SEHNR and CDR2 FQNEAQ (reference sequence). CDR3 length: 15 amino acids.

V is TRBV3-1 and J is TRBJ2-5; D perhaps matches TRBD2 (5 bases). The germline V gene has CDR1 LGHDT and CDR2 YNNKEL (reference sequence). V shed 7 bases and J shed 2 bases, with 14 bases lying between them. The CDR3 has 14 residues. The CDR3 sequence: CASNQDTRQETQYF. The CDR3 nucleotides are TGTGCCAGCAATCAAGATACTAGACAAGAGACCCAGTACTTC.

In the case of this clonotype: At one boundary the junction diverges from the germline segment, which might be a read error. This chain uses TRBV20-1 with TRBJ2-2; TRBD2 agrees at 8 bases. This CDR3 is 16 amino acids long. Germline V gene data show CDR1 as DFQATT and CDR2 as SNEGSKA (reference sequence). The CDR3 bases are TGCTGTGCTAGGTTGTCGGGAGGGCCGAACACCGGGGAGCTGTTTTTT. Its translation is CCARLSGGPNTGELFF.

This sequence joins TRBV6-1 and TRBJ1-1; TRBD1 is a possible D gene (5 bases). Trimming left V 2 bases short and J 4 bases short, with 17 bases between. This CDR3 contains 16 residues. Germline V gene sequence: CDR1 MNHNS, CDR2 SASEGT. CDR3 sequence reads: CASSEPRGGRITEAFF. The CDR3 DNA follows: TGTGCCAGCAGTGAACCGCGGGGGGGTAGGATCACTGAAGCTTTCTTT.